The rows below give T cell receptor beta chains drawn from one sample of a study of blood T cell repertoires in COVID-19. Measured with immunoSEQ multiplex PCR; TCRdb has only the in-frame clones, and not every one. The data contain 200,000 to 250,000 clones, approximately 87% of them singletons. Source material: peripheral blood. The receptor set was obtained from a man in his 60s with acute or convalescent COVID-19. Each CDR3 is given with its conserved first and last residue. Each record gives: V gene, clone size, D gene, J gene, CDR3 protein, CDR3 DNA. A D gene is named only where the DNA matches it firmly. Rows may omit the clone size; those that give it use once, few, many or a size class.

TRBV9	.	.	TRBJ2-7	CASSPYGTYEQYF	TGTGCCAGCAGCCCGTACGGGACCTACGAGCAGTACTTC
TRBV12-3/TRBV12-4	.	.	TRBJ1-2	CASSLTRNYGYTF	TGTGCCAGCAGTTTAACCAGGAACTATGGCTACACCTTC
TRBV7-2	.	TRBD2	TRBJ2-5	CASSPGLAGALETQYF	TGTGCCAGCAGCCCGGGACTAGCGGGAGCGTTGGAGACCCAGTACTTC
TRBV19	.	.	TRBJ1-5	CASSIGQGSNQPQHF	TGTGCCAGTAGTATCGGGCAGGGGAGCAATCAGCCCCAGCATTTT
TRBV6-5	.	.	TRBJ1-1	CASTDHRDRNTEAFF	TGTGCCAGCACCGATCACAGGGATCGTAACACTGAAGCTTTCTTT
TRBV4-3	.	.	TRBJ1-6	CASSRGGSYNSPLHF	TGCGCCAGCAGCCGGGGGGGCTCCTATAATTCACCCCTCCACTTT
TRBV6-5	.	.	TRBJ2-5	CASSTVRRETQYF	TGTGCCAGCAGCACCGTAAGGAGGGAGACCCAGTACTTC
TRBV7-2	.	TRBD1	TRBJ1-2	CASSTRGANYGYTF	TGTGCCAGCAGCACCAGGGGGGCGAACTATGGCTACACCTTC
TRBV3-1/TRBV3-2	.	TRBD2	TRBJ2-5	CASSQERSSSGPQETQYF	TGTGCCAGCAGCCAAGAACGGTCGTCTAGCGGGCCTCAAGAGACCCAGTACTTC
TRBV6-5	.	TRBD1	TRBJ2-3	CASSIPGQGLDTQYF	TGTGCCAGCAGCATCCCGGGACAGGGGTTAGATACGCAGTATTTT
TRBV11-1	.	TRBD1	TRBJ2-5	CASSLASGQGPQETQYF	TGTGCCAGCAGCTTAGCGTCTGGACAGGGGCCTCAAGAGACCCAGTACTTC
TRBV19	once	.	TRBJ2-3	CASSTQISTDTQYF	TGTGCCAGTAGTACACAGATTAGCACAGATACGCAGTATTTT